The rows below give T cell receptor beta chains drawn from one sample of a study of blood T cell repertoires in COVID-19. The assay was immunoSEQ multiplex PCR, and TCRdb's table has in-frame clones only and misses some. The sample has more than 12,000 clones, about 83% seen once; the top ten hold 33%. Sequencing was carried out using peripheral blood. The receptors originated from a human donor in a cohort sampled during active COVID-19. Each CDR3 is given with its conserved first and last residue. Each record gives: V gene, clone size, J gene, D gene, CDR3 DNA, CDR3 protein. A D gene is named only where the DNA matches it firmly. Some rows mark clone size as missing; the rest say once, few, many or name a class of expanded clone.

>TRBV18|NA|TRBJ2-7|TRBD1
TGTGCCAGCTCACGGGGACAGGGGGAGAGTGGGAGCTACGAGCAGTACTTC
CASSRGQGESGSYEQYF
>TRBV9|NA|TRBJ1-1|TRBD1
TGTGCCAGCAGCGGGGGACAGCAGATGAACACTGAAGCTTTCTTT
CASSGGQQMNTEAFF
>TRBV5-4|NA|TRBJ2-2|NA
TGTGCCAGCAGCTTGGACCTATTGAACACCGGGGAGCTGTTTTTT
CASSLDLLNTGELFF
>TRBV6-5|NA|TRBJ2-5|NA
TGTGCCAGCAGTCTTGGCGGTAGTTGGGAGACCCAGTACTTC
CASSLGGSWETQYF
>TRBV7-6|NA|TRBJ2-5|TRBD1
TGTGCCAGCAGCCCCAGAGGTAGGGGGCTCCAAGAGACCCAGTACTTC
CASSPRGRGLQETQYF
>TRBV7-9|NA|TRBJ1-1|NA
TGTGCCAGCAGTTGGTACGGGGGTGAAGGCACTGAAGCTTTCTTT
CASSWYGGEGTEAFF
>TRBV11-3|NA|TRBJ2-3|TRBD2
TGTGCCAGCAGCACAGGGGGACTAGCGGGGTCTAGCACAGATACGCAGTATTTT
CASSTGGLAGSSTDTQYF
>TRBV9|NA|TRBJ1-4|NA
TGTGCCAGCAGCGTACGGGGGGAGGATGAAAAACTGTTTTTT
CASSVRGEDEKLFF
>TRBV28|few|TRBJ1-5|TRBD1
TGTGCCAGCAGGGAAACGGGACAGGGTGGTCAGCCCCAGCATTTT
CASRETGQGGQPQHF
>TRBV12-5|NA|TRBJ1-1|TRBD1
TGTGCTAGTGGTACCCTCGACAGGGAAGTAAACACTGAAGCTTTCTTT
CASGTLDREVNTEAFF